This T cell receptor (beta chain) was profiled in a study of T cell repertoires in cytomegalovirus infection. This clonotype has a count of ten or more. No antigen is known for it. CDR3 length: 14 residues. Germline V gene sequence: CDR1 SGHTA, CDR2 FQGNSA. Trimming took 5 bases from V and 0 from J, leaving 10 bases between them. TCRdb recomputed calls from the reads with MiXCR, one row per CDR3 protein. Found here are some 110,000 distinct CDR3 sequences, around 10% of them singletons; the top ten hold 31%. The clonotype was recovered from a human donor in good health (CMV status not recorded). Some clones in this sample may be carry-over from other donors' samples. The sample consisted of PBMCs, sequenced either directly or after in vitro stimulation (not recorded which). The rearrangement uses TRBV7-2 and TRBJ2-5; D remains unclear. As DNA, the CDR3 is TGTGCCAGCAGCCTACGGCGAAACCAAGAGACCCAGTACTTC. The encoded protein is CASSLRRNQETQYF.